The 23 T cell receptor beta chains listed next were all sequenced from one sample in a study of kidney transplant recipient with SARS-CoV-2 infection. Using its own MiXCR run on the reads, TCRdb lists one record per CDR3 protein. The profile shows approximately 240,000 distinct CDR3 sequences, less than 35% of them singletons. The sample consisted of a blood sample, taken at baseline and on roughly day 110 from a kidney transplant recipient. These receptors were obtained from a male patient aged 25 to 39 who had COVID-19 and was a kidney transplant recipient. A subset of T cells may come from the graft donor.

Details on this clonotype: This clone may be a read error of a much larger clone one base away. The chain is built from TRBV7-9 and TRBJ1-1; possibly TRBD1 for D (6 bases). CDR1 is SEHNR, CDR2 FQNEAQ, per germline (reference sequence). This CDR3 spans 17 amino acids. CDR3 protein: CASGLRPGERLGTEAFF. DNA of the CDR3: TGTGCCAGCGGCTTAAGGCCAGGGGAGAGACTGGGCACTGAAGCTTTCTTT. Combining the CDR3 with reference TRBV7-9 and TRBJ1-1 gives the whole variable domain DTGVSQNPRHKITKRGQNVTFRCDPISEHNRLYWYRQTLGQGPEFLTYFQNEAQLEKSRLLSDRFSAERPKGSFSTLEIQRTEQGDSAMYLCASGLRPGERLGTEAFFGQGTRLTVV.

CDR3 sequence: CASSQDWFEVNEKLFF. CDR3 sequence (DNA): TGTGCCAGCAGCCAAGATTGGTTTGAGGTGAATGAAAAACTGTTTTTT. This chain connects TRBV3-1 to TRBJ1-4, with no clear D. Germline values: CDR1 LGHDT, CDR2 YNNKEL (reference sequence). The CDR3 totals 16 residues. Between the trimmed V and J ends, which lost 0 bases and 5 bases, there was a span of 13 bases.

Points on this clonotype: At one of its ends the junction is not consistent with the germline gene, which may arise from a read error. The CDR3 here is CANSPGQGGYGYTF. CDR3 sequence (DNA): TGTGCCAACTCACCGGGACAGGGTGGCTATGGCTACACCTTC. The chain has TRBV18 and TRBJ1-2, with 9 bases identical to TRBD1. The CDR3 has 14 amino acids. Germline-derived CDR1 and CDR2 are KGHSH and LQKENI.

This clonotype was found a few times. Here the CDR3 reads CASSTGLAGDSEQFF. In DNA form, the CDR3 reads TGTGCCAGCAGCACAGGACTAGCGGGAGATAGCGAGCAGTTCTTC. The genes are TRBV7-2 and TRBJ2-1, with TRBD2 matching 13 bases. The V gene's germline CDR1 is SGHTA and CDR2 FQGNSA. CDR3 length: 15 residues. The V and J ends lost 5 bases and 10 bases, in that order; junction bases with no gene match: 8.

Worth noting for this clonotype: The CDR3 end shows no conserved phenylalanine or tryptophan, and so a read error is likely. The chain joins TRBV6-5 to TRBJ1-5; D perhaps matches TRBD1 (6 bases). V was cut by 0 bases and J by 6 bases, with 15 bases left in between. CDR1 is MNHEY, CDR2 SVGAGI, per germline. This CDR3 is 16 amino acids long. Here the CDR3 reads CASSYSGAGNSQPQHS. CDR3 nucleotides: TGTGCCAGCAGTTACTCGGGGGCGGGTAACAGTCAGCCCCAGCATTCT.

A note on this clonotype: This could be a read error, since a much larger clone is one nucleotide away. This chain links TRBV4-3 with TRBJ1-2; D ambiguous. The length of the CDR3 is 17 residues. Germline CDR1 is LGHNA and CDR2 is YSLEER. The CDR3 spells CASSREVGRRKTYGYIF. The CDR3 DNA follows: TGCGCCAGCAGCCGAGAGGTAGGACGTCGAAAGACCTATGGCTACATCTTC.

This clonotype was seen ten or more times. This sequence joins TRBV5-4 and TRBJ1-2; no reliable D call. V was pared by 7 bases and J by 4 bases, with 23 bases between. The CDR3 spans 16 residues. The germline V gene has CDR1 SGHNT and CDR2 YYREEE (reference sequence). The CDR3 reads CASSCCVPGKTYGYTF. The CDR3 nucleotides are TGTGCCAGCTCATGTTGCGTACCAGGAAAGACCTATGGCTACACCTTC.

This clonotype was picked up many times. This chain uses TRBV20-1 with TRBJ2-7, with TRBD1 matching over 8 bases. This CDR3 comprises 13 residues. Per the germline V gene, CDR1 is DFQATT and CDR2 is SNEGSKA (reference sequence). V lost 3 bases, J lost 3 bases, and 4 bases stayed unmatched. In DNA, the CDR3 is TGCAGTGCTAGGGGGGACAGGAACTACGAGCAGTACTTC. The encoded protein is CSARGDRNYEQYF.

In its sample, this clonotype was seen a few times. The rearrangement joins TRBV7-8 to TRBJ2-5, with TRBD2 identical over 10 bases. The CDR3 spans 16 residues. Looked up from germline, CDR1 is SGHVS and CDR2 is FQNEAQ. The junction had 5 bases not matched to a gene; V was cut back by 2 bases and J by 2 bases. CDR3 DNA sequence: TGTGCCAGCAGCTTATCAGGACTAGCGGAGCAAGAGACCCAGTACTTC. The encoded protein is CASSLSGLAEQETQYF.

This clonotype was counted ten times or more. The rearrangement links TRBV12-2 to TRBJ1-2. TRBV12-2 counts as a pseudogene. This CDR3 has 17 residues. CDR3 DNA: TGTGCAAGTCGCATAAAGGGGACTCCACGAAAGACCTATGGCTACACCTTC. This encodes CASRIKGTPRKTYGYTF.

This clonotype showed up just a few times. The rearrangement joins TRBV7-9 to TRBJ2-5; 8 nucleotides agree with TRBD1. V lost 1 base to trimming and J lost 4 bases; unmatched junction nucleotides: 8. This CDR3 is built from 16 residues. The V gene's germline CDR1 is SEHNR and CDR2 FQNEAQ (reference sequence). CDR3 coding DNA: TGTGCCAGCAGCTTAGGGAGGACAGGGATTTTAGAGACCCAGTACTTC. Its protein is CASSLGRTGILETQYF.

This clonotype was observed many times. The chain joins TRBV5-6 to TRBJ2-1, with unresolved D. CDR1 and CDR2 (germline): SGHDT, YYEEEE. The CDR3 contains 14 residues. Between the trimmed V and J ends, which lost 0 bases and 2 bases, there was a span of 6 bases. The CDR3 nucleotides are TGTGCCAGCAGCTTGGAGGCAGCCTACAATGAGCAGTTCTTC. Translated: CASSLEAAYNEQFF.

About this clonotype itself: This may be a read error: a much more frequent sequence differs by one nucleotide. The chain links TRBV4-1 to TRBJ2-1; 7 bases align to TRBD1. The germline gives CDR1 MGHRA, CDR2 YSYEKL. The CDR3 runs to 14 residues. CDR3 DNA sequence: TGCTCCAGCAGGTCTACCCGGGACAGCAATGAGCAGTTCTTC. It codes for CSSRSTRDSNEQFF.

The chain carries TRBV10-1 and TRBJ1-1, with unresolved D. Germline V lookup: CDR1 WNHNN, CDR2 SYGVQD (reference sequence). The CDR3 sequence is 15 residues long. V lost 2 bases, J lost 1 base, and 11 bases lay in between. CDR3 loop: CASSESASPNTEAFF. The CDR3 DNA is TGCGCCAGCAGTGAGAGCGCCAGCCCGAACACTGAAGCTTTCTTT.

About this clonotype itself: Being one base from a much bigger clone, this may be a read error. The chain joins TRBV8-2 to TRBJ1-2. TRBV8-2 is labeled a pseudogene. The CDR3 totals 16 residues. The CDR3: CGSSFVDSRRTYGYTF. DNA of the CDR3: TGTGGCAGTAGTTTTGTTGATAGCCGAAGGACCTATGGCTACACCTTC.

This clonotype was recorded many times. The CDR3 nucleotides are TGCGCCAGCAGCTTGACGGTTGGGGGTTCCTACGAGCAGTACTTC. This translates into CASSLTVGGSYEQYF. The rearrangement links TRBV5-1 to TRBJ2-7, with D possibly being TRBD1 or TRBD2 (5 bases each). Trimming cost V 1 base and J 1 base, with 12 bases left between them. Germline V gives CDR1 SGHRS, CDR2 YFSETQ. CDR3 length equals 15 residues.

This clonotype was counted at least ten times. The genes are TRBV23-1 and TRBJ1-2; the D is unclear. TRBV23-1 is an ORF; its function is uncertain. Trimming took off 6 bases at V and 0 bases at J, with 17 bases between the two ends. This CDR3 region has 16 residues. The CDR3 DNA follows: TGCGCCAGCAGACCAAGAGACCGGACGACTAACTATGGCTACACCTTC. Amino acids: CASRPRDRTTNYGYTF.

This clonotype has a count of ten or more. The chain is built from TRBV19 and TRBJ2-2; tentative D call: TRBD1 (5 bases). The V gene's germline CDR1 is LNHDA and CDR2 SQIVND (reference sequence). V was trimmed by 4 bases and J by 6 bases, leaving 9 bases between them. This CDR3 has 13 amino acids. Here the CDR3 DNA reads TGTGCCAGTAGTAAAGTAGGGGCCGGGGAGCTGTTTTTT. It is translated as CASSKVGAGELFF.

The sample holds many counts of this clonotype. This chain joins TRBV8-2 and TRBJ1-2. TRBV8-2 is recorded as a pseudogene. The CDR3 runs to 16 residues. CDR3 loop: CGSFQSDSRKTYGYTF. The DNA of the CDR3 is TGTGGCAGTTTCCAATCTGATAGCCGAAAGACCTATGGCTACACCTTC.

This clonotype was observed at least ten times. The chain joins TRBV15 to TRBJ2-2; D is undetermined. Germline-derived CDR1 and CDR2 are LNHNV and YYDKDF (reference sequence). Between the trimmed V and J ends, which lost 2 bases and 6 bases, there was a span of 10 bases. The CDR3 is 14 residues long. Written as DNA, the CDR3 is TGTGCCACCAGCAGACTTACGGGTCCCGGGGAGCTGTTTTTT. As protein: CATSRLTGPGELFF.

This clonotype was detected ten times or more. The chain is built from TRBV28 and TRBJ2-2, with D perhaps matching TRBD2 (5 bases). The CDR3 totals 13 residues. CDR1 and CDR2 from the germline V gene are MDHEN and SYDVKM. Trimming shortened V by 9 bases and J by 1 base, and 9 bases separated the two germline ends. The CDR3 sequence is CASRAENTGELFF. In DNA, the CDR3 is TGTGCCAGTAGAGCGGAGAACACCGGGGAGCTGTTTTTT. The full variable domain, rest sourced from reference TRBV28 and TRBJ2-2, is DVKVTQSSRYLVKRTGEKVFLECVQDMDHENMFWYRQDPGLGLRLIYFSYDVKMKEKGDIPEGYSVSREKKERFSLILESASTNQTSMYLCASRAENTGELFFGEGSRLTVL.

The genes are TRBV2 and TRBJ2-1, with 10 positions matching TRBD1. The CDR3 extends over 15 amino acids. Per the germline V gene, CDR1 is SNHLY and CDR2 is FYNNEI. Trimming cost V 0 bases and J 9 bases; bases outside gene matches: 5. CDR3 loop: CASSEAQTGGTEQFF. The CDR3 DNA reads TGTGCCAGCAGTGAAGCGCAGACAGGGGGCACTGAGCAGTTCTTC.

This clonotype was seen many times. The rearrangement joins TRBV12-3 or TRBV12-4 to TRBJ1-2; D perhaps matches TRBD1 (6 bases). The CDR3 is 17 residues long. Trimming shortened V by 5 bases and J by 4 bases, and 23 bases separated the two germline ends. The CDR3 loop is CASSRGVSFRKTYGYTF. The CDR3 region has the DNA TGTGCCAGCAGTAGGGGGGTCAGCTTCCGAAAGACCTATGGCTACACCTTC.